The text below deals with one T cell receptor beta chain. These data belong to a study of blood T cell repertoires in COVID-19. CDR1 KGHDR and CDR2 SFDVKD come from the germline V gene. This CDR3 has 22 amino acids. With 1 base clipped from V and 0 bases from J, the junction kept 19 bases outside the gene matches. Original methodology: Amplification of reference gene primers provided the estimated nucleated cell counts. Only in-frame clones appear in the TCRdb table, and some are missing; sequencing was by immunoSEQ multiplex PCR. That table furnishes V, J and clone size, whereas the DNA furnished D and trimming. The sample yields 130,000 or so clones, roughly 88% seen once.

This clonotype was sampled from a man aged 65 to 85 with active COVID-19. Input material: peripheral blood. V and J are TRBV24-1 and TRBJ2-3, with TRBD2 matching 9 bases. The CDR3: CATSDLPTLGDSGRDSTDTQYF. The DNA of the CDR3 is TGTGCCACCAGTGATTTACCGACCCTGGGAGATAGCGGGAGAGACAGCACAGATACGCAGTATTTT.